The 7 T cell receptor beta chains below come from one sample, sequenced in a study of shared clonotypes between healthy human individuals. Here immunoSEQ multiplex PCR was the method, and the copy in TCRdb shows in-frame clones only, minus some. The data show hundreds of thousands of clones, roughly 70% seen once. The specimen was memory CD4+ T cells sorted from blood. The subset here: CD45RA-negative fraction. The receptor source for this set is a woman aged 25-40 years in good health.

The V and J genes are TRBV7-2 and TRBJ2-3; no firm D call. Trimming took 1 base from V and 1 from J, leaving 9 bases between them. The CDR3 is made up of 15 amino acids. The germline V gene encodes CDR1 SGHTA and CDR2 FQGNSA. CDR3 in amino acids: CASSLDPGRTDTQYF. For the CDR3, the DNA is TGTGCCAGCAGCTTAGATCCGGGCCGCACAGATACGCAGTATTTT.

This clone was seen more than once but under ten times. CDR3 nucleotide sequence: TGTGCCAGCACGGGCCAGGGCTACGAGCAGTACTTC. This sequence encodes CASTGQGYEQYF. The chain couples TRBV6-1 to TRBJ2-7, with D tentatively TRBD1 (5 bases). The CDR3 runs to 12 residues. The germline V and J ends were trimmed by 7 bases and 3 bases, with 10 bases remaining between them. Germline-derived CDR1 and CDR2 are MNHNS and SASEGT.

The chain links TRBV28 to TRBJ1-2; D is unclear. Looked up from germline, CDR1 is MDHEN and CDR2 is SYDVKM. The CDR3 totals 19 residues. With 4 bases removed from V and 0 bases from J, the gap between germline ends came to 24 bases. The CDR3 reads CASSSPLRHPSSANYGYTF. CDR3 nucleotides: TGTGCCAGCAGTTCCCCACTCAGACATCCTTCTTCCGCTAACTATGGCTACACCTTC.

CDR3 in DNA: TGTGCCACCAGCAGAGACCGGTCGAGAGTTCAGCCCCAGCATTTT. It yields the protein CATSRDRSRVQPQHF. The chain uses TRBV15 and TRBJ1-5; D is unresolved. This CDR3 has 15 residues. The V gene lost 0 bases and the J gene lost 6 bases, with 12 bases spanning the gap. From germline, CDR1 is LNHNV and CDR2 YYDKDF (reference sequence).

Written as DNA, the CDR3 is TGCGCCAGCAGCTTGGAACAGCTTTCGGATGAGCAGTTCTTC. The encoded protein is CASSLEQLSDEQFF. This chain uses TRBV5-1 with TRBJ2-1; unclear D gene. Trimming cost V 0 bases and J 8 bases, with 12 bases left between them. In germline, CDR1 is SGHRS, CDR2 YFSETQ. The CDR3 runs 14 residues.

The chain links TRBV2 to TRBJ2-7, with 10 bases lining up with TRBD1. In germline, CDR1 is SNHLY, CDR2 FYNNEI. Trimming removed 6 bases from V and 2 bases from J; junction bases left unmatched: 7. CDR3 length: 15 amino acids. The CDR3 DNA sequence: TGTGCCAGCAGCGTCGAGACAGGGGGCCCCTACGAGCAGTACTTC. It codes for CASSVETGGPYEQYF.

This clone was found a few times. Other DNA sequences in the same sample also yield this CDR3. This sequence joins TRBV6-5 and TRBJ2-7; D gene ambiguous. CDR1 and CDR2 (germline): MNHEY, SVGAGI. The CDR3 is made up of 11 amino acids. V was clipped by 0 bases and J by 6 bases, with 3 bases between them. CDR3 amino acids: CASSYSSEQYF. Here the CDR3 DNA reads TGTGCCAGCAGTTACTCGTCCGAGCAGTACTTC.